These 20 T cell receptor beta chains were sequenced from one sample in a study of blood T cell repertoires in COVID-19. TCRdb keeps only in-frame clones here, not all; method: immunoSEQ multiplex PCR. The sample carries hundreds of thousands of clones, 88% recorded once. Sequenced: peripheral blood. These receptors all stem from a woman aged 70 to 79 with COVID-19, enrolled during active disease.

The rearrangement links TRBV9 to TRBJ2-2, with TRBD2 identical over 12 bases. J lost 4 bases, V lost 1 base, and 5 bases had no gene match. The CDR3 consists of 17 residues. CDR1 is SGDLS and CDR2 is YYNGEE in the germline V gene. For the CDR3, the DNA is TGTGCCAGCAGCGTATCCCCGGGACTAGCGGGCACCGGGGAGCTGTTTTTT. This codes for CASSVSPGLAGTGELFF.

The CDR3 DNA reads TGTGCCAGCGGATCAGGGGCAGGTGAAAAACTGTTTTTT. Its protein product is CASGSGAGEKLFF. The chain is built from TRBV9 and TRBJ1-4; D may be TRBD1 (6 bases). The germline V and J ends were trimmed by 7 bases and 7 bases, with 14 bases remaining between them. CDR3 length equals 13 residues. Germline loops: CDR1 SGDLS, CDR2 YYNGEE.

The chain uses TRBV19 and TRBJ1-1; D is ambiguous. The CDR3 loop spans 13 amino acids. Looked up from germline, CDR1 is LNHDA and CDR2 is SQIVND (reference sequence). V lost 5 bases, J lost 2 bases, and 9 bases lay in between. The CDR3 nucleotides are TGTGCCAGTAGTGACTCAACTAACACTGAAGCTTTCTTT. As protein: CASSDSTNTEAFF. The full variable domain, rest sourced from reference TRBV19 and TRBJ1-1, is DGGITQSPKYLFRKEGQNVTLSCEQNLNHDAMYWYRQDPGQGLRLIYYSQIVNDFQKGDIAEGYSVSREKKESFPLTVTSAQKNPTAFYLCASSDSTNTEAFFGQGTRLTVV.

V and J are TRBV24-1 and TRBJ2-3, with TRBD2 matching over 13 bases. Trimming took 4 bases from V and 6 from J; bases not matched to a gene: 3. CDR1 is KGHDR, CDR2 SFDVKD, per germline. The CDR3 is 15 residues long. Here the CDR3 reads CATSDQTSGGDTQYF. Written as DNA, the CDR3 is TGTGCCACCAGTGACCAGACTAGCGGGGGGGATACGCAGTATTTT.

The gene calls are TRBV27 and TRBJ2-7, with 8 bases lining up with TRBD1. Germline V gene data show CDR1 as MNHEY and CDR2 as SMNVEV (reference sequence). There are 14 residues in the CDR3. With V trimmed by 6 bases and J by 5 bases, 9 bases remained unmatched. The DNA for the CDR3 is TGTGCCAGCAGACCCGGGACAGGTCCGAACGAGCAGTACTTC. Amino acid sequence: CASRPGTGPNEQYF.

The genes are TRBV5-1 and TRBJ2-7; TRBD2 is a possible D gene (5 bases). Between the trimmed V and J ends, which lost 0 bases and 5 bases, there was a span of 9 bases. This CDR3 spans 13 amino acids. Looked up from germline, CDR1 is SGHRS and CDR2 is YFSETQ. The CDR3 sequence: CASSLAVGNEQYF. As DNA, the CDR3 is TGCGCCAGCAGCTTGGCCGTCGGGAACGAGCAGTACTTC.

J is TRBJ2-3 and V is TRBV6-2 or TRBV6-3, with 13 nucleotides matching TRBD2. The CDR3 is made up of 17 amino acids. Trimming at V came to 0 bases and at J to 2 bases, leaving 2 bases not matched to a gene. CDR1 is MNHEY, CDR2 SVGEGT, per germline. In nucleotides, the CDR3 is TGTGCCAGCAGTTACTCGGGACTAGCGGGGTACACAGATACGCAGTATTTT. Its translation is CASSYSGLAGYTDTQYF.

The chain carries TRBV7-2 and TRBJ1-2; TRBD1 might be the D (5 bases). The CDR3 totals 14 residues. Trimming pared 1 base from V and 2 bases from J, leaving 8 bases between. From germline, CDR1 is SGHTA and CDR2 FQGNSA. The CDR3 sequence: CASSLGGANYGYTF. The CDR3 bases are TGTGCCAGCAGCTTAGGCGGGGCGAACTATGGCTACACCTTC. Based on the CDR3 plus reference TRBV7-2 and TRBJ1-2, the full variable domain is GAGVSQSPSNKVTEKGKDVELRCDPISGHTALYWYRQSLGQGLEFLIYFQGNSAPDKSGLPSDRFSAERTGGSVSTLTIQRTQQEDSAVYLCASSLGGANYGYTFGSGTRLTVV.

The chain is built from TRBV30 and TRBJ2-7; maybe TRBD2 (5 bases). CDR3 length: 12 amino acids. Deletions cut 2 bases from V and 7 bases from J, with 12 bases between. CDR1 GTSNPN and CDR2 SVGIG come from the germline V gene (reference sequence). The CDR3 nucleotides are TGTGCCTGGAGTAGGGAGAACGGGGAGCAGTACTTC. Translated, it gives CAWSRENGEQYF.

J is TRBJ1-1 and V is TRBV3-1 (or the pseudogene TRBV3-2); D is ambiguous. Germline lookup yields CDR1 LGHDT and CDR2 YNNKEL (reference sequence). The CDR3 contains 14 residues. V lost 1 base and J 3 bases, leaving 9 bases between the germline ends. The CDR3 here is CASSQGPRDTEAFF. The CDR3 nucleotides are TGTGCCAGCAGCCAAGGACCGAGGGACACTGAAGCTTTCTTT.

This chain joins TRBV28 and TRBJ1-4, with 8 bases fitting TRBD1. Germline V CDR1 and CDR2: MDHEN, SYDVKM. V shed 6 bases and J 2 bases; nucleotides not matched to a gene: 5. CDR3 length: 15 amino acids. CDR3 residues: CASSPRGRTNEKLFF. The DNA of the CDR3 is TGTGCCAGCAGCCCCAGGGGGCGGACTAATGAAAAACTGTTTTTT.

This clone was counted once. The CDR3 DNA sequence: TGTGCCAGCAGCGGCCAGGGGAGCGGTTCACCCCTCCACTTT. It codes for CASSGQGSGSPLHF. This rearrangement joins TRBV7-3 to TRBJ1-6; D is perhaps TRBD1 (6 bases). From germline, CDR1 is SGHTA and CDR2 FQGTGA. Trimming cost V 5 bases and J 9 bases, with 14 bases left between them. The CDR3 consists of 14 residues.

The chain links TRBV7-7 to TRBJ1-3, with TRBD1 matching 7 bases. The CDR3 contains 15 residues. Germline CDR1 reads SSHAT; CDR2 reads FNYEAQ (reference sequence). Trimming at V came to 1 base and at J to 3 bases, leaving 3 bases not matched to a gene. CDR3 sequence: CASSLGPGGGNTIYF. DNA of the CDR3: TGTGCCAGCAGCTTAGGACCAGGGGGTGGAAACACCATATATTTT. Complete variable domain (other parts from reference TRBV7-7 and TRBJ1-3): GAGVSQSPRYKVTKRGQDVTLRCDPISSHATLYWYQQALGQGPEFLTYFNYEAQPDKSGLPSDRFSAERPEGSISTLTIQRTEQRDSAMYRCASSLGPGGGNTIYFGEGSWLTVV.

V gene TRBV11-2 combines with J gene TRBJ2-3; weak D call: TRBD2 (7 bases). Trimming removed 3 bases at V and 5 bases at J, with 12 bases between. CDR1 is SGHAT, CDR2 FQNNGV, per germline. This CDR3 region has 14 residues. Here the CDR3 reads CASSLGGAEDTQYF. DNA for the CDR3: TGTGCCAGCAGCTTGGGGGGGGCCGAAGATACGCAGTATTTT.

The chain carries TRBV3-1 (or the pseudogene TRBV3-2) and TRBJ2-5; 8 bases match TRBD2. This CDR3 comprises 16 residues. Trimming cost V 4 bases and J 1 base; bases outside gene matches: 8. The germline CDR1 and CDR2 sequences are LGHDT and YNNKEL (reference sequence). CDR3 residues: CASSPFGGGPQETQYF. The CDR3, as DNA: TGTGCCAGCAGCCCCTTCGGGGGGGGGCCCCAAGAGACCCAGTACTTC.

A note on this clone: Other DNA sequences in the sample encode the same CDR3. The chain is built from TRBV29-1 and TRBJ1-2; 11 nucleotides agree with TRBD1. Germline V gene data show CDR1 as SQVTM and CDR2 as ANQGSEA. This CDR3 region has 14 residues. V was clipped by 3 bases and J by 3 bases; unmatched bases: 3. CDR3 DNA: TGCAGCGTTGATCGGACAGGGGGCGACTATGGCTACACCTTC. This encodes CSVDRTGGDYGYTF.

V gene TRBV21-1 combines with J gene TRBJ1-5. TRBV21-1 is assigned pseudogene status. This CDR3 comprises 15 residues. CDR3 region: CASSKRGGFIKPQHF. The CDR3 coding sequence is TGTGCCAGCAGCAAACGAGGAGGGTTCATCAAGCCCCAGCATTTT.

V usage is TRBV27 and J usage is TRBJ1-1, with a tentative D call TRBD1 (6 bases). The CDR3 contains 13 residues. Per germline, CDR1 MNHEY and CDR2 SMNVEV (reference sequence). V was pared by 0 bases and J by 7 bases, with 9 bases between. The CDR3 DNA is TGTGCCAGCAGTTTATCCGGGGACATTGAAGCTTTCTTT. Translation gives CASSLSGDIEAFF.

This clone was seen a handful of times. In nucleotides, the CDR3 is TGTGCCAGCAGCCACCGGGACAGAAGCACAGATACGCAGTATTTT. Amino acids: CASSHRDRSTDTQYF. The rearrangement links TRBV5-4 to TRBJ2-3; 7 bases map to TRBD1. The CDR3 extends over 15 amino acids. Germline V gives CDR1 SGHNT, CDR2 YYREEE (reference sequence). The V segment lost 4 bases and the J segment 0 bases; nucleotides outside the gene matches: 5.

The chain employs TRBV30 and TRBJ1-1; the D gene is possibly TRBD1 (5 bases). This CDR3 contains 14 residues. CDR1 GTSNPN and CDR2 SVGIG come from the germline V gene (reference sequence). With 7 bases removed from V and 2 bases from J, the gap between germline ends came to 17 bases. CDR3 in amino acids: CASRRRGDNTEAFF. CDR3 sequence (DNA): TGTGCCTCGAGAAGACGGGGGGACAACACTGAAGCTTTCTTT.